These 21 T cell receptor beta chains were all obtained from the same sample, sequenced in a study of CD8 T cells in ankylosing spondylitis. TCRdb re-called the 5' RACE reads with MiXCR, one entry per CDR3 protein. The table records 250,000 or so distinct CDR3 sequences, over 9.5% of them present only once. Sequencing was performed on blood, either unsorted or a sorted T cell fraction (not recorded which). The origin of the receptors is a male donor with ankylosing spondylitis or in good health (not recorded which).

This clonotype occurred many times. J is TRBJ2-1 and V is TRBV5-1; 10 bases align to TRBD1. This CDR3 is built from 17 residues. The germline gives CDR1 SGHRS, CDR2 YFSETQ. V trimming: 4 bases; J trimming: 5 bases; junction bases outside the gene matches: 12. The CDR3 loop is CASSKETGQGPNNEQFF. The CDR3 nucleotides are TGCGCCAGCAGCAAGGAGACGGGACAGGGGCCCAACAATGAGCAGTTCTTC.

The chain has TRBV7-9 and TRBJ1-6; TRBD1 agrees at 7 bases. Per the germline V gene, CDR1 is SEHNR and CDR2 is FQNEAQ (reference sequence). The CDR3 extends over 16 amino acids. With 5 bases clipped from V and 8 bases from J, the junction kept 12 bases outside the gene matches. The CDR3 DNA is TGTGCCAGCAGCGCTCCGGGACAGCGACGGTATTCACCCCTCCACTTT. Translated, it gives CASSAPGQRRYSPLHF.

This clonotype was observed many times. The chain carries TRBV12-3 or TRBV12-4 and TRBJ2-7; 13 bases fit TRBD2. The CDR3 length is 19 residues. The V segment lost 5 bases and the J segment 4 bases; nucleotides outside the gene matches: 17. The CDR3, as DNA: TGTGCCAGCAGTCCTCCAAGTGGGACTAGCGGGGTTTTACAGTACGAGCAGTACTTC. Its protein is CASSPPSGTSGVLQYEQYF.

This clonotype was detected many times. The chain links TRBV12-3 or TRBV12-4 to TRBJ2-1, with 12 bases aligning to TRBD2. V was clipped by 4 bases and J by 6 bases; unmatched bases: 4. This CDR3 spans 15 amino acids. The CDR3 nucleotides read TGTGCCAGCAGTTCGGGACTAGCGGGTCCCAATGAGCAGTTCTTC. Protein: CASSSGLAGPNEQFF.

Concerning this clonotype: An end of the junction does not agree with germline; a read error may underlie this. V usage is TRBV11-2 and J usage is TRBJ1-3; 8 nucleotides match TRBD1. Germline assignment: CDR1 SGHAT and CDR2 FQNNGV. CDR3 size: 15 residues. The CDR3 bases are TGTGCCAGCAGCTTTGGGACAGGTTCCGGAACCACCATATATTTT. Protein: CASSFGTGSGTTIYF.

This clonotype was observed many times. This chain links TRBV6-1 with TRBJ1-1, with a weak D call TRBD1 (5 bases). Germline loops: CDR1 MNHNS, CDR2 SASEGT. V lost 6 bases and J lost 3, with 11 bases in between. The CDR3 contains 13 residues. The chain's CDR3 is CASSSTGHTEAFF. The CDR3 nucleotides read TGTGCCAGCAGCTCCACAGGACACACTGAAGCTTTCTTT.

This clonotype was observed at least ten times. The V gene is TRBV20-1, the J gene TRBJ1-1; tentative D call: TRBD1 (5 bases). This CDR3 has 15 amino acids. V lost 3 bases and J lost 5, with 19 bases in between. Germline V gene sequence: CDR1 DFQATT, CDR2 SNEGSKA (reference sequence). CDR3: CSASLREARVTEAFF. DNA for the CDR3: TGCAGTGCTAGCCTGCGAGAAGCCAGGGTAACTGAAGCTTTCTTT.

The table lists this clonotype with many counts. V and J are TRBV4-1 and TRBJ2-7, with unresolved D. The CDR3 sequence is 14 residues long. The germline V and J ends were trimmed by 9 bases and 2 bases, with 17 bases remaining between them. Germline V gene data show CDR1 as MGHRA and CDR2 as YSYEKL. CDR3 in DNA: TGCGCCAGAACCAATGGTCGACGAACCTACGAGCAGTACTTC. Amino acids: CARTNGRRTYEQYF.

CDR3 sequence (DNA): TGTGCCATCAGTGAGGGACAGGAGTATAATTCACCCCTCCACTTT. It translates to CAISEGQEYNSPLHF. The chain employs TRBV10-3 and TRBJ1-6; 7 nucleotides align to TRBD1. The CDR3 consists of 15 residues. CDR1 and CDR2 (germline): ENHRY, SYGVKD. Losses at the gene ends were 2 bases for V and 4 bases for J; bases not matched to a gene: 2.

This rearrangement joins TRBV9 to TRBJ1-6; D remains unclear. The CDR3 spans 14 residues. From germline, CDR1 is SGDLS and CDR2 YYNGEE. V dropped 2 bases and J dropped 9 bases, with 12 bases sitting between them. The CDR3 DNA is TGTGCCAGCAGCGTGGATACGGACGTTTCACCCCTCCACTTT. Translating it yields CASSVDTDVSPLHF.

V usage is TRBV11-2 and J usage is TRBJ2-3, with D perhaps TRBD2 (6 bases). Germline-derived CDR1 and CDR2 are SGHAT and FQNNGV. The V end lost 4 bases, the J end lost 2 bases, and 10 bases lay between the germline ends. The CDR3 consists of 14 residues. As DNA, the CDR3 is TGTGCCAGCAGCTCAAGCGGGCTCACAGATACGCAGTATTTT. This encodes CASSSSGLTDTQYF. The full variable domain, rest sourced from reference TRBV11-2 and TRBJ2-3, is EAGVAQSPRYKIIEKRQSVAFWCNPISGHATLYWYQQILGQGPKLLIQFQNNGVVDDSQLPKDRFSAERLKGVDSTLKIQPAKLEDSAVYLCASSSSGLTDTQYFGPGTRLTVL.

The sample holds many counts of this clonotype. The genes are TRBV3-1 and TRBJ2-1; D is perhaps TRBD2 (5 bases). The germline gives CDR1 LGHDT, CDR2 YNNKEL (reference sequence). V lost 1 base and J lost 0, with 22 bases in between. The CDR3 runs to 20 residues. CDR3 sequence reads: CASSQGGGWPNQISYNEQFF. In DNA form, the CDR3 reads TGTGCCAGCAGCCAAGGAGGCGGGTGGCCTAACCAAATCTCCTACAATGAGCAGTTCTTC.

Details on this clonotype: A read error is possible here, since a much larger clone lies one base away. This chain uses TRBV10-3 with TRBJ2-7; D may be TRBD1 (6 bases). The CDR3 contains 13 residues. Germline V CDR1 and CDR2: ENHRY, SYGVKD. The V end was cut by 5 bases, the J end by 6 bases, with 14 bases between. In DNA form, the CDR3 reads TGTGCCATCAGTACGGGGACAAAGGTCGAGCAGTACTTC. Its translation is CAISTGTKVEQYF.

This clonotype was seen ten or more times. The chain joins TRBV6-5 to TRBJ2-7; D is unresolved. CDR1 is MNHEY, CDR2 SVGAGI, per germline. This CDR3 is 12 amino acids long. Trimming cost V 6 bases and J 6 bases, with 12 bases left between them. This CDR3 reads CASRPWTGEQYF. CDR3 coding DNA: TGTGCCAGCAGGCCTTGGACGGGCGAGCAGTACTTC.

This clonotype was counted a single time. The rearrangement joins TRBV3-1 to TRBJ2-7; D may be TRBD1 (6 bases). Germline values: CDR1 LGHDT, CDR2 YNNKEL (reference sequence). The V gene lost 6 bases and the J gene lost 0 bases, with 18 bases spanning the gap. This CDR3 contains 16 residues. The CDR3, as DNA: TGTGCCAGCAGTCTGACCGGGACAACCTCCTCCTACGAGCAGTACTTC. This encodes CASSLTGTTSSYEQYF.

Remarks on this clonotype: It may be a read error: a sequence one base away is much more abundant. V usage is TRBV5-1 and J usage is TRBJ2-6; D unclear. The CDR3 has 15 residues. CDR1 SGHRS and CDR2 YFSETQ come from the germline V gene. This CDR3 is CANSLVGEGANVLTF. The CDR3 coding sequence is TGCGCCAACAGCTTGGTTGGCGAGGGGGCCAACGTCCTGACTTTC.

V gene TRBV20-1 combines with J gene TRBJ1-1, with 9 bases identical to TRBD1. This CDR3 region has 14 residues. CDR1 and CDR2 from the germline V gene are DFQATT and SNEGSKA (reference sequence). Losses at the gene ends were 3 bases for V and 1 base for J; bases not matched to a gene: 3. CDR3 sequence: CSASDRGTNTEAFF. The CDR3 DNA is TGCAGTGCTAGCGACAGGGGGACGAACACTGAAGCTTTCTTT.

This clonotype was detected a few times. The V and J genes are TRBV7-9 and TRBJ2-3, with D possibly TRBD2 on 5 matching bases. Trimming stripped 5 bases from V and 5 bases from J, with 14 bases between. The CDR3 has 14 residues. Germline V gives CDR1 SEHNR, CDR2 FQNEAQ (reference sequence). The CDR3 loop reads CASSLHHEGDTQYF. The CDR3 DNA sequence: TGTGCCAGCAGCCTTCACCATGAGGGAGATACGCAGTATTTT.

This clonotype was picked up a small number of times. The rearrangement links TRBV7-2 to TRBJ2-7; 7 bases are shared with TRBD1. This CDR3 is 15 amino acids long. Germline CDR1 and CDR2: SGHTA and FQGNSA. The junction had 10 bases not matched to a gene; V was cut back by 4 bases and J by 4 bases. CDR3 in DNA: TGTGCCAGCAGCTCGTTCTCCGGGACAGCTTACGAGCAGTACTTC. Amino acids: CASSSFSGTAYEQYF.

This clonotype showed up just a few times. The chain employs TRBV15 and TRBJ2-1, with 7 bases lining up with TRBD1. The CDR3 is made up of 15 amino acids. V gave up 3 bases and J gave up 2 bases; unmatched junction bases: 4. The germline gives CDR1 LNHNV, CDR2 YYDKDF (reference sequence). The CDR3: CATSSRQGTYNEQFF. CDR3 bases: TGTGCCACCAGCAGCAGACAGGGAACCTACAATGAGCAGTTCTTC.

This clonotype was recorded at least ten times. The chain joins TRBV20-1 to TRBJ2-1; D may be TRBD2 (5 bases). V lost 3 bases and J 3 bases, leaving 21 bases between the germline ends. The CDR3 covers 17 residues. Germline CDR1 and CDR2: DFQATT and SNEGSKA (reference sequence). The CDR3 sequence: CSASSTLGADLYNEQFF. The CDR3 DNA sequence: TGCAGTGCTAGTTCTACCTTAGGAGCGGACCTCTACAATGAGCAGTTCTTC.